The 29 T cell receptor beta chains in this list originate from one sample, sequenced in a study of T cell repertoires in cytomegalovirus infection. MiXCR was run by TCRdb on the reads, yielding one entry per CDR3 protein. This table holds around 280,000 distinct CDR3 sequences, approximately 15% found once. Material: PBMCs. The receptor set was obtained from a human donor in good health (CMV status not recorded). Some clones in this sample may be carry-over from other donors' samples.

This clonotype came up a few times. The chain links TRBV23-1 to TRBJ2-1; TRBD2 is a possible D gene (5 bases). TRBV23-1 is recorded as an ORF, its role being uncertain. The CDR3 is 11 amino acids. V dropped 6 bases and J dropped 12 bases, with 12 bases sitting between them. The CDR3 spells CASRGSKVQFF. For the CDR3, the DNA is TGCGCCAGCAGGGGGAGCAAAGTGCAGTTCTTC.

This clonotype was recorded at least ten times. The V and J genes are TRBV20-1 and TRBJ2-5; TRBD1 agrees at 9 bases. V shed 2 bases and J 7 bases; nucleotides not matched to a gene: 8. The CDR3 contains 14 residues. CDR1 and CDR2 (germline): DFQATT, SNEGSKA (reference sequence). This chain's CDR3 is CSARMLGQGATQYF. As DNA, the CDR3 is TGCAGTGCTAGAATGCTGGGACAGGGAGCGACCCAGTACTTC.

The sample holds many counts of this clonotype. The rearrangement uses TRBV2 and TRBJ1-1; 7 nucleotides match TRBD1. Trimming removed 6 bases from V and 3 bases from J; junction bases left unmatched: 7. The CDR3 loop spans 14 amino acids. Germline V gene sequence: CDR1 SNHLY, CDR2 FYNNEI. The CDR3 DNA follows: TGTGCCAGCAGAGAACGGACAGGCCACACTGAAGCTTTCTTT. Translation: CASRERTGHTEAFF.

The V call is TRBV12-3 or TRBV12-4, the J call TRBJ1-5; D gene uncertain. The CDR3 length is 14 residues. The V end was cut by 7 bases, the J end by 4 bases, with 14 bases between. CDR3 amino acids: CASTRRTSNQPQHF. In DNA, the CDR3 is TGTGCCAGCACCAGACGGACTTCTAATCAGCCCCAGCATTTT.

To note about this clonotype: A single base separates this from a much larger clone, so it may be a read error. Since the CDR3 does not end with the conserved phenylalanine or tryptophan, this likely comes from a read error. The chain employs TRBV7-2 and TRBJ1-4; the match to TRBD1 covers 11 bases. This CDR3 contains 19 residues. The J segment lost 0 bases and the V segment lost 0 bases, leaving 6 bases of the junction unmatched. From germline, CDR1 is SGHTA and CDR2 FQGNSA. The CDR3 bases are TGTGCCAGCAGCTTAGCCCGGGACAGGGGGTTTGCAACTAATGAAAAACTGTTTTTA. It yields the protein CASSLARDRGFATNEKLFL.

V gene TRBV6-5 combines with J gene TRBJ1-2, with D possibly being TRBD1 (5 bases). V lost 6 bases, J lost 4 bases, and 27 bases lay in between. Per germline, CDR1 MNHEY and CDR2 SVGAGI. The CDR3 has 18 residues. CDR3 region: CASRTVAGPRDGSYGYTF. The CDR3 DNA reads as TGTGCCAGCAGGACCGTTGCGGGACCCCGGGACGGGTCCTATGGCTACACCTTC.

The rearrangement uses TRBV29-1 and TRBJ2-3, with 7 bases that match TRBD2. Germline lookup yields CDR1 SQVTM and CDR2 ANQGSEA. Trimming took 4 bases from V and 2 from J; bases not matched to a gene: 6. The CDR3 has 14 amino acids. CDR3 in amino acids: CSVGGGGFTDTQYF. In DNA form, the CDR3 reads TGCAGCGTTGGGGGGGGGGGTTTCACAGATACGCAGTATTTT.

This chain links TRBV5-4 with TRBJ2-3; 9 positions agree with TRBD2. The germline gives CDR1 SGHNT, CDR2 YYREEE (reference sequence). Unmatched junction bases numbered 10, after V lost 9 bases and J lost 5 bases. The CDR3 covers 14 residues. CDR3 coding DNA: TGTGCCACCTCCTTAGCGGGAGTTCAAGATACGCAGTATTTT. Its translation is CATSLAGVQDTQYF. The variable domain in full, completed from reference TRBV5-4 and TRBJ2-3, reads ETGVTQSPTHLIKTRGQQVTLRCSSQSGHNTVSWYQQALGQGPQFIFQYYREEENGRGNFPPRFSGLQFPNYSSELNVNALELDDSALYLCATSLAGVQDTQYFGPGTRLTVL.

This clonotype was seen at least ten times. The chain carries TRBV7-2 and TRBJ2-7, with D hard to call. Germline CDR1 is SGHTA and CDR2 is FQGNSA. The CDR3 runs 13 residues. The ends were cut back, 2 bases at V and 0 bases at J, with 5 bases in the middle. This chain's CDR3 is CASSLQASYEQYF. The DNA of the CDR3 is TGTGCCAGCAGCTTACAAGCCTCCTACGAGCAGTACTTC.

The chain uses TRBV29-1 and TRBJ1-1; TRBD1 matches at 10 bases. Trimming removed 3 bases from V and 4 bases from J; junction bases left unmatched: 8. Germline-derived CDR1 and CDR2 are SQVTM and ANQGSEA. The CDR3 has 15 residues. CDR3 protein: CSVDETGGEFTEAFF. In DNA, the CDR3 is TGCAGCGTTGATGAGACAGGGGGCGAGTTCACTGAAGCTTTCTTT.

There are many counts of this clonotype. The V gene is TRBV7-2, the J gene TRBJ2-5, with TRBD2 matching 13 bases. V trimming: 7 bases; J trimming: 8 bases; junction bases outside the gene matches: 4. Germline CDR1 reads SGHTA; CDR2 reads FQGNSA. This CDR3 contains 13 residues. CDR3 in DNA: TGTGCCAGCAACGAGGGACTAGCGGGAACCCAGTACTTC. Translated, it gives CASNEGLAGTQYF. Using reference TRBV7-2 and TRBJ2-5 for the parts outside the CDR3, the full variable domain is GAGVSQSPSNKVTEKGKDVELRCDPISGHTALYWYRQSLGQGLEFLIYFQGNSAPDKSGLPSDRFSAERTGGSVSTLTIQRTQQEDSAVYLCASNEGLAGTQYFGPGTRLLVL.

This clonotype occurred a few times. This rearrangement joins TRBV18 to TRBJ2-2; 7 nucleotides align to TRBD1. The trim removed 1 base at V and 7 bases at J, leaving 9 bases unmatched. Germline-derived CDR1 and CDR2 are KGHSH and LQKENI. This CDR3 contains 16 residues. The CDR3 DNA is TGTGCCAGCTCACCACAAGGGGGCCAGGAGGACGGGGAGCTGTTTTTT. Translation gives CASSPQGGQEDGELFF.

This clonotype occurred many times. This chain connects TRBV12-5 to TRBJ2-5, with TRBD1 matching 7 bases. The CDR3 loop spans 13 amino acids. Germline loops: CDR1 LGHNT, CDR2 FRNRAP. V was pared by 3 bases and J by 3 bases, with 1 base of the junction left unmatched. CDR3 amino acids: CASGFTGEETQYF. CDR3 coding DNA: TGTGCTAGTGGTTTCACAGGGGAAGAGACCCAGTACTTC.

The V gene is TRBV7-9, the J gene TRBJ2-3, with 7 bases lining up with TRBD2. The CDR3 contains 15 residues. Trimming took 6 bases from V and 0 from J; bases not matched to a gene: 6. Germline CDR1 and CDR2: SEHNR and FQNEAQ (reference sequence). In DNA form, the CDR3 reads TGTGCCAGCAGATACTCTAGCGGTAGCACAGATACGCAGTATTTT. Translation gives CASRYSSGSTDTQYF.

This clonotype was detected ten times or more. CDR3 bases: TGTGCCAGCAGCCCCCAATGGACAGGGGTAAATGAGCAGTTCTTC. Its translation: CASSPQWTGVNEQFF. The gene calls are TRBV7-9 and TRBJ2-1, with 9 bases matching TRBD1. From germline, CDR1 is SEHNR and CDR2 FQNEAQ (reference sequence). The CDR3 runs 15 residues. V was pared by 5 bases and J by 7 bases, with 9 bases of the junction left unmatched.

Many counts were recorded for this clonotype. The J gene is TRBJ2-3, the V gene TRBV6-4, with 7 nucleotides matching TRBD2. This CDR3 region has 15 residues. CDR1 and CDR2 (germline): MRHNA, SNTAGT. V lost 0 bases to trimming and J lost 4 bases; unmatched junction nucleotides: 4. The DNA for the CDR3 is TGTGCCAGCAGTGACTCGGGGGGGAGAGCAGATACGCAGTATTTT. It is translated as CASSDSGGRADTQYF.

This clonotype was picked up many times. The J gene is TRBJ2-1, the V gene TRBV7-2; D is unclear. There are 13 residues in the CDR3. Trimming pared 2 bases from V and 8 bases from J, leaving 10 bases between. Germline CDR1 reads SGHTA; CDR2 reads FQGNSA. The CDR3 sequence: CASSLFVAHEQFF. In DNA, the CDR3 is TGTGCCAGCAGCTTATTCGTGGCCCATGAGCAGTTCTTC.

V is TRBV19 and J is TRBJ1-1; 9 bases agree with TRBD1. Looked up from germline, CDR1 is LNHDA and CDR2 is SQIVND (reference sequence). V was pared by 4 bases and J by 3 bases, with 12 bases of the junction left unmatched. This CDR3 comprises 17 residues. The CDR3 region is CASSTLGQGIGDTEAFF. In nucleotides, the CDR3 is TGTGCCAGTAGTACCCTTGGACAGGGGATCGGGGACACTGAAGCTTTCTTT.

V is TRBV12-3 or TRBV12-4 and J is TRBJ1-2; D perhaps matches TRBD1 (5 bases). The CDR3 has 12 residues. V was trimmed by 10 bases and J by 7 bases, leaving 16 bases between them. The CDR3: CATRRGEGGYTF. The DNA of the CDR3 is TGTGCCACCCGGCGAGGGGAAGGTGGCTACACCTTC.

J is TRBJ2-2 and V is TRBV10-1, with D hard to call. V lost 5 bases and J 0 bases, leaving 4 bases between the germline ends. The CDR3 runs to 13 residues. From germline, CDR1 is WNHNN and CDR2 SYGVQD (reference sequence). The CDR3 is CASSNTNTGELFF. The DNA for the CDR3 is TGCGCCAGCAGTAACACGAACACCGGGGAGCTGTTTTTT.

This clonotype was found a few times. The chain links TRBV4-2 to TRBJ2-7; D remains unclear. Germline assignment: CDR1 LGHNA and CDR2 YNFKEQ. V was pared by 2 bases and J by 0 bases, with 11 bases between. The CDR3 spans 15 residues. As DNA, the CDR3 is TGTGCCAGCAGCCAAACTCAGGTATCCTCCTACGAGCAGTACTTC. Translated, it gives CASSQTQVSSYEQYF.

This clonotype was observed at least ten times. V is TRBV7-2 and J is TRBJ2-5; the D gene is possibly TRBD2 (5 bases). CDR1 is SGHTA and CDR2 is FQGNSA in the germline V gene. Trimming took 0 bases from V and 5 from J, leaving 13 bases between them. There are 15 residues in the CDR3. This CDR3 reads CASSLAFLASETQYF. In DNA form, the CDR3 reads TGTGCCAGCAGCTTAGCCTTCCTAGCTAGCGAGACCCAGTACTTC.

This clonotype appeared many times. The rearrangement uses TRBV7-2 and TRBJ2-5; the match to TRBD2 covers 9 bases. Per germline, CDR1 SGHTA and CDR2 FQGNSA. This CDR3 contains 14 residues. V was pared by 5 bases and J by 3 bases, with 4 bases of the junction left unmatched. In nucleotides, the CDR3 is TGTGCCAGCAGCAGGGGACTAGCAGAAGAGACCCAGTACTTC. Encoded protein: CASSRGLAEETQYF.

The rearrangement joins TRBV19 to TRBJ2-5; tentatively, D is TRBD1 (5 bases). V was trimmed by 1 base and J by 2 bases, leaving 8 bases between them. The length of the CDR3 is 14 residues. Germline assignment: CDR1 LNHDA and CDR2 SQIVND (reference sequence). The CDR3, as DNA: TGTGCCAGTAGTATAGGGGGCGTGCAAGAGACCCAGTACTTC. Translating gives CASSIGGVQETQYF.

A note on this clonotype: A much larger clone lies a single base off, so this may be a read error. The rearrangement uses TRBV19 and TRBJ1-2; D remains unclear. Trimming shortened V by 9 bases and J by 0 bases, and 20 bases separated the two germline ends. Germline CDR1 LNHDA, CDR2 SQIVND (reference sequence). The CDR3 contains 16 residues. The CDR3 reads CARRPPWVQANYGYTF. The CDR3 coding sequence is TGTGCCAGAAGGCCCCCTTGGGTCCAAGCTAACTATGGCTACACCTTC.

This clonotype was recorded many times. This chain uses TRBV6-2 or TRBV6-3 with TRBJ1-2; the D is unclear. The CDR3 has 13 residues. Germline lookup yields CDR1 MNHEY and CDR2 SVGEGT. Between the trimmed V and J ends, which lost 5 bases and 5 bases, there was a span of 12 bases. Here the CDR3 reads CASSPRTEYGYTF. CDR3 in DNA: TGTGCCAGCAGTCCGCGGACGGAGTATGGCTACACCTTC.

This clonotype was observed at least ten times. The genes are TRBV6-2 or TRBV6-3 and TRBJ1-5; D is uncertain. The CDR3 is 13 residues long. Trimming left V 6 bases short and J 6 bases short, with 12 bases between. Per germline, CDR1 MNHEY and CDR2 SVGEGT. CDR3 in DNA: TGTGCCAGCAGGGGAACAGCCGGTCAGCCCCAGCATTTT. Protein product: CASRGTAGQPQHF.

The J gene is TRBJ2-5, the V gene TRBV4-3; 7 positions match TRBD2. Germline-derived CDR1 and CDR2 are LGHNA and YSLEER. V shed 4 bases, J shed 5 bases, and the junction held 10 bases outside the gene matches. This CDR3 is 15 amino acids long. The CDR3 DNA sequence: TGCGCCAGCAGCCTGAATGGCGGGAGTTCGGAGACCCAGTACTTC. Translated, it gives CASSLNGGSSETQYF.

This clonotype was found many times. The CDR3 sequence: CASSLAGGAKSYEQYF. The CDR3 DNA reads as TGTGCCAGCAGCTTAGCGGGGGGGGCGAAGTCCTACGAGCAGTACTTC. The V call is TRBV7-9, the J call TRBJ2-7; D perhaps matches TRBD2 (7 bases). V was shortened by 0 bases and J by 1 base, with 13 bases between the two germline ends. This CDR3 spans 16 amino acids. CDR1 is SEHNR and CDR2 is FQNEAQ in the germline V gene (reference sequence).